This entry concerns a single T cell receptor (beta chain). The junction and the germline gene differ at one end; a read error may be behind it. The entry originates in a study of control samples from healthy donors and cancer patients. Germline CDR1 is LNHDA and CDR2 is SQIVND (reference sequence). The CDR3 length is 12 residues. The table came from immunoSEQ multiplex PCR; TCRdb's copy has only in-frame clones and leaves some out. The repertoire consists of more than 95,000 clones, with about 87% occurring once and the leading ten covering 2.9%. The V and J genes are TRBV19 and TRBJ2-7; no firm D call. The clonotype originates from a man aged 55 to 69 in good health. The sample taken for sequencing was blood. In nucleotides, the CDR3 is TGTGCCAGTAGTGTAGAATCCTACGAGCAGTACTTC. Encoded protein: CASSVESYEQYF.